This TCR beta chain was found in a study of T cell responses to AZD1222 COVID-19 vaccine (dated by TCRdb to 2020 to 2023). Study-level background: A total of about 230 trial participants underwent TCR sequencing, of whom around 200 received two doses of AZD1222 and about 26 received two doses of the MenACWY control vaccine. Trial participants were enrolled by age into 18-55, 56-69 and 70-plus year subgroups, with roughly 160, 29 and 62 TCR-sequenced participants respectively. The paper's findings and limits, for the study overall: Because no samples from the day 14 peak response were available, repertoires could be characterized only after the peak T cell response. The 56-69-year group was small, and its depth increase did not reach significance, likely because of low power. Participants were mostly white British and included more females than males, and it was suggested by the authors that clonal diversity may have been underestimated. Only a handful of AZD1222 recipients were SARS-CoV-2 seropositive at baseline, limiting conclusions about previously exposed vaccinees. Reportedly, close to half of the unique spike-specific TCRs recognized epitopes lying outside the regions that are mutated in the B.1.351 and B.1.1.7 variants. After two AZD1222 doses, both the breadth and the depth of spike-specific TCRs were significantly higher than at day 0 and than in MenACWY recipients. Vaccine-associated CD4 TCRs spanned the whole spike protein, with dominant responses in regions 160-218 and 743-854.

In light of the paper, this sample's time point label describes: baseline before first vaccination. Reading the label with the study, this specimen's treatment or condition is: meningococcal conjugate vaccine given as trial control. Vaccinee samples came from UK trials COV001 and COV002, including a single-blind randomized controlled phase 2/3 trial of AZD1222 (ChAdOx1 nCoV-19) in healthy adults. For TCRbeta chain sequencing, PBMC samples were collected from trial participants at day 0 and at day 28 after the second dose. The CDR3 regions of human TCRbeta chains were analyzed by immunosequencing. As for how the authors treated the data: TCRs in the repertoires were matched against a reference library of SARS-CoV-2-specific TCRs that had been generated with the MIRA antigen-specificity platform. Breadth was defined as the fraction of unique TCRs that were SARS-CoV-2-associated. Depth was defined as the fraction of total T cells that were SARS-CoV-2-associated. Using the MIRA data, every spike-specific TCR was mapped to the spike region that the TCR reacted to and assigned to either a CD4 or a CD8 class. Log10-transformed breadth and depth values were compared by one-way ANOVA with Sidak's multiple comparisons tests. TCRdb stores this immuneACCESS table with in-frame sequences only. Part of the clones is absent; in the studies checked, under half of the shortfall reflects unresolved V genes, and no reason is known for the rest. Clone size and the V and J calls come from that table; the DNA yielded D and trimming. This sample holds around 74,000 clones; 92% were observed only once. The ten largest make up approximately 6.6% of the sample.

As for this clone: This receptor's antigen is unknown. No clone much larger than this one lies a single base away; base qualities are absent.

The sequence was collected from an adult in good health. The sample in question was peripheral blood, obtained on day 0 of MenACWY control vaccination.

The DNA sequence is given as TGTGCCAGCAGCGGGGGACAGGGGGCCCTTCAGCCCCAGCATTTT. Its product reads: CASSGGQGALQPQHF. In this chain, TRBV9 is recombined with TRBJ1-5; TRBD1 agrees with 12 junctional bases. Trimmed from V: 3 bases; trimmed from J: 6 bases; junction bases lacking a gene match: 4. From a lookup of the germline V gene, CDR1 and CDR2 are SGDLS and YYNGEE. The CDR3 runs 15 amino acids, cysteine and phenylalanine included. Solely the CDR3 DNA is kept, with 45 bases framed from the first base. Where the CDR3 stops, the reference TRBV9 and TRBJ1-5 genes take over; the full variable domain is DSGVTQTPKHLITATGQRVTLRCSPRSGDLSVYWYQQSLDQGLQFLIQYYNGEERAKGNILERFSAQQFPDLHSELNLSSLELGDSALYFCASSGGQGALQPQHFGDGTRLSIL.